The 28 T cell receptor beta chains in this list originate from one sample, sequenced in a study of T cells after yellow fever vaccination. From the 5' RACE reads, TCRdb called clonotypes with MiXCR, one entry per CDR3 protein. Among roughly 260,000 distinct CDR3 sequences listed, 13% were seen once. Here the sequenced sample was CD4+ T cells sorted from PBMCs, taken 45 days after the yellow fever booster vaccination. The receptors here all came from a man aged 25-45 years who received the YFV17D yellow fever vaccine.

This chain connects TRBV29-1 to TRBJ2-7, with D perhaps TRBD1 or TRBD2 (5 bases each). Trimming took off 4 bases at V and 4 bases at J, with 14 bases between the two ends. Germline CDR1 is SQVTM and CDR2 is ANQGSEA. CDR3 size: 13 residues. The CDR3 DNA reads TGCAGCGTTGTTCCAAATGGGGGTTACGAGCAGTACTTC. This codes for CSVVPNGGYEQYF.

The chain employs TRBV20-1 and TRBJ1-1; D is unclear. The CDR3 sequence is 10 residues long. Germline CDR1 DFQATT, CDR2 SNEGSKA (reference sequence). V lost 3 bases, J lost 3 bases, and 2 bases lay in between. The CDR3 region has the DNA TGCAGTGCTAGTCACACTGAAGCTTTCTTT. Protein sequence: CSASHTEAFF.

This sequence joins TRBV5-1 and TRBJ1-3; no clear D. The CDR3 contains 13 residues. V lost 3 bases and J 4 bases, leaving 8 bases between the germline ends. The germline V gene has CDR1 SGHRS and CDR2 YFSETQ. CDR3 DNA: TGCGCCAGCAGCTATAATGCCGGAAACACCATATATTTT. Translation: CASSYNAGNTIYF. The variable domain in full, completed from reference TRBV5-1 and TRBJ1-3, reads KAGVTQTPRYLIKTRGQQVTLSCSPISGHRSVSWYQQTPGQGLQFLFEYFSETQRNKGNFPGRFSGRQFSNSRSEMNVSTLELGDSALYLCASSYNAGNTIYFGEGSWLTVV.

The table lists this clonotype with a few counts. V is TRBV20-1 and J is TRBJ2-5, with a weak D call TRBD2 (6 bases). Germline V gene data show CDR1 as DFQATT and CDR2 as SNEGSKA (reference sequence). The CDR3 totals 13 residues. V shed 4 bases and J shed 5 bases, with 14 bases lying between them. The CDR3 DNA reads TGCAGTGCTAAGAACTGGGGGGAGGAGACCCAGTACTTC. Encoded protein: CSAKNWGEETQYF.

This clonotype was found a few times. The chain carries TRBV29-1 and TRBJ2-2; 9 nucleotides match TRBD1. This CDR3 contains 14 residues. The V segment lost 5 bases and the J segment 8 bases; nucleotides outside the gene matches: 9. Germline V gene lookup returns CDR1 SQVTM and CDR2 ANQGSEA. CDR3 loop: CSVWTGAATGELFF. CDR3 DNA: TGCAGCGTTTGGACAGGGGCAGCAACGGGGGAGCTGTTTTTT.

The chain combines TRBV5-1 with TRBJ2-5, with 8 bases that match TRBD2. CDR3 length: 15 residues. The germline CDR1 and CDR2 sequences are SGHRS and YFSETQ. Germline trimming cut 2 bases from V and 1 base from J; bases unmatched to any gene: 4. Here the CDR3 reads CASSLDGTSQETQYF. CDR3 nucleotides: TGCGCCAGCAGCTTAGACGGGACTAGCCAAGAGACCCAGTACTTC.

The chain joins TRBV5-1 to TRBJ1-2; possible D gene TRBD1, 5 bases. The germline V gene has CDR1 SGHRS and CDR2 YFSETQ. V lost 4 bases and J 4 bases, leaving 11 bases between the germline ends. The CDR3 is 13 residues long. This CDR3 reads CASSPYRSYGYTF. The CDR3 region has the DNA TGCGCCAGCAGCCCGTACAGGTCCTATGGCTACACCTTC.

In this sample, this clonotype turned up a few times. This chain joins TRBV20-1 and TRBJ2-7; D is possibly TRBD2 (5 bases). V lost 5 bases, J lost 4 bases, and 21 bases lay in between. The CDR3 spans 15 residues. Germline V gives CDR1 DFQATT, CDR2 SNEGSKA (reference sequence). The CDR3 bases are TGCAGTGCTCGTTCCCTAGAAACGGGATCTTACGAGCAGTACTTC. Protein: CSARSLETGSYEQYF.

V gene TRBV5-1 combines with J gene TRBJ2-7; D is unresolved. This CDR3 has 12 amino acids. V was trimmed by 4 bases and J by 4 bases, leaving 9 bases between them. Germline-derived CDR1 and CDR2 are SGHRS and YFSETQ. The CDR3 loop reads CASSGITYEQYF. CDR3 nucleotide sequence: TGCGCCAGCAGCGGGATCACTTACGAGCAGTACTTC.

Only a few counts were recorded for this clonotype. The chain couples TRBV5-1 to TRBJ2-3; 12 bases match TRBD1. The CDR3 is made up of 17 amino acids. The germline gives CDR1 SGHRS, CDR2 YFSETQ. V shed 5 bases and J 3 bases; nucleotides not matched to a gene: 10. The CDR3 sequence: CASSPGTGGAWTDTQYF. In DNA, the CDR3 is TGCGCCAGCAGTCCCGGGACAGGGGGCGCCTGGACAGATACGCAGTATTTT.

This sequence joins TRBV6-5 and TRBJ1-2; perhaps TRBD1 as D (5 bases). Looked up from germline, CDR1 is MNHEY and CDR2 is SVGAGI. The CDR3 contains 15 residues. The V end was cut by 4 bases, the J end by 0 bases, with 12 bases between. The CDR3 DNA sequence: TGTGCCAGCAGTTCTTGGGGGTCGGCTAACTATGGCTACACCTTC. This gives the protein CASSSWGSANYGYTF.

This sequence joins TRBV11-2 and TRBJ2-1, with D possibly matching TRBD1 (5 bases). The CDR3 consists of 15 residues. CDR1 is SGHAT and CDR2 is FQNNGV in the germline V gene. V was cut by 1 base and J by 6 bases, with 13 bases left in between. The CDR3, as DNA: TGTGCCAGCAGCTTAGTCGTAGACAGAAGCAATGAGCAGTTCTTC. Protein product: CASSLVVDRSNEQFF.

The CDR3 here is CASSLDGGLGEAFF. CDR3 DNA: TGTGCCAGCAGCTTGGATGGGGGATTAGGGGAAGCTTTCTTT. J is TRBJ1-1 and V is TRBV5-5, with D possibly TRBD1 on 5 matching bases. Germline V CDR1 and CDR2: SGHKS, YYEKEE (reference sequence). V was clipped by 0 bases and J by 8 bases, with 14 bases between them. CDR3 length: 14 residues.

This clonotype was seen ten or more times. The rearrangement joins TRBV29-1 to TRBJ2-7; 10 nucleotides match TRBD2. Germline CDR1 reads SQVTM; CDR2 reads ANQGSEA. The V gene end was trimmed by 4 bases and the J gene end by 7 bases; junction bases not matched to a gene: 7. The CDR3 runs to 13 residues. The CDR3 is CSVASGSRREQYF. The CDR3 DNA reads TGCAGCGTTGCTAGCGGGAGTCGTAGAGAGCAGTACTTC.

This clonotype showed up just a few times. This chain connects TRBV5-5 to TRBJ2-7; D possibly uses TRBD1 or TRBD2 (6 bases each). CDR1 and CDR2 (germline): SGHKS, YYEKEE (reference sequence). Trimming pared 0 bases from V and 2 bases from J, leaving 15 bases between. The CDR3 is 16 amino acids. CDR3 sequence reads: CASSLAIGGKTYEQYF. The CDR3 DNA sequence: TGTGCCAGCAGCTTGGCCATCGGGGGCAAGACCTACGAGCAGTACTTC.

This clonotype has just a few counts. The genes are TRBV20-1 and TRBJ2-1; D gene uncertain. CDR1 and CDR2 (germline): DFQATT, SNEGSKA (reference sequence). The CDR3 totals 10 residues. Trimming took 5 bases from V and 5 from J, leaving 4 bases between them. Here the CDR3 reads CSAENNEQFF. The CDR3 bases are TGCAGTGCTGAAAACAATGAGCAGTTCTTC.

This clonotype was counted only a few times. The chain recombines TRBV18 with TRBJ2-5; TRBD1 or TRBD2 may be the D gene (5 bases each). Germline V gene data show CDR1 as KGHSH and CDR2 as LQKENI. The length of the CDR3 is 16 residues. V was trimmed by 2 bases and J by 1 base, leaving 14 bases between them. CDR3 sequence: CASSPSVPGGQETQYF. The DNA for the CDR3 is TGTGCCAGCTCACCAAGTGTCCCTGGGGGCCAAGAGACCCAGTACTTC. Supplemented by reference TRBV18 and TRBJ2-5, the full variable domain reads NAGVMQNPRHLVRRRGQEARLRCSPMKGHSHVYWYRQLPEEGLKFMVYLQKENIIDESGMPKERFSAEFPKEGPSILRIQQVVRGDSAAYFCASSPSVPGGQETQYFGPGTRLLVL.

V is TRBV7-2 and J is TRBJ2-3; 8 positions match TRBD2. The trim removed 7 bases at V and 6 bases at J, leaving 12 bases unmatched. From germline, CDR1 is SGHTA and CDR2 FQGNSA. CDR3 size: 15 residues. DNA of the CDR3: TGTGCCAGCATCCTCCTTGGGGCTAGCGGGGATACGCAGTATTTT. It encodes CASILLGASGDTQYF. Supplemented by reference TRBV7-2 and TRBJ2-3, the full variable domain reads GAGVSQSPSNKVTEKGKDVELRCDPISGHTALYWYRQSLGQGLEFLIYFQGNSAPDKSGLPSDRFSAERTGGSVSTLTIQRTQQEDSAVYLCASILLGASGDTQYFGPGTRLTVL.

This sequence joins TRBV19 and TRBJ2-7; D is unresolved. Trimming shortened V by 5 bases and J by 4 bases, and 6 bases separated the two germline ends. Looked up from germline, CDR1 is LNHDA and CDR2 is SQIVND (reference sequence). This CDR3 has 11 amino acids. DNA of the CDR3: TGTGCCAGTAGTGAAGAATACGAGCAGTACTTC. Amino acids: CASSEEYEQYF. Complete variable domain (other parts from reference TRBV19 and TRBJ2-7): DGGITQSPKYLFRKEGQNVTLSCEQNLNHDAMYWYRQDPGQGLRLIYYSQIVNDFQKGDIAEGYSVSREKKESFPLTVTSAQKNPTAFYLCASSEEYEQYFGPGTRLTVT.

This clonotype has just a few counts. CDR3 protein: CASSLGTSAYYEQYF. CDR3 DNA: TGTGCCAGCAGTCTCGGGACTAGCGCCTACTACGAGCAGTACTTC. J is TRBJ2-7 and V is TRBV5-6; the match to TRBD2 covers 10 bases. V was clipped by 5 bases and J by 3 bases; unmatched bases: 8. This CDR3 contains 15 residues. Per germline, CDR1 SGHDT and CDR2 YYEEEE.

This clonotype was seen a handful of times. The rearrangement joins TRBV11-3 to TRBJ2-3; D perhaps matches TRBD1 (6 bases). The CDR3 consists of 14 residues. V dropped 2 bases and J dropped 10 bases, with 16 bases sitting between them. Germline CDR1 is SGHNT and CDR2 is YENEEA. The CDR3 sequence is CASSLQTGEGAQYF. In DNA form, the CDR3 reads TGTGCCAGCAGCTTACAAACTGGCGAGGGGGCGCAGTATTTT.

In its sample, this clonotype was seen many times. The chain recombines TRBV5-6 with TRBJ1-2; weak D call: TRBD1 (5 bases). V lost 1 base, J lost 11 bases, and 21 bases lay in between. The CDR3 is 15 amino acids. Germline assignment: CDR1 SGHDT and CDR2 YYEEEE. Here the CDR3 reads CASSLIDRRDAGYTF. Here the CDR3 DNA reads TGTGCCAGCAGCTTGATCGATCGGCGGGACGCCGGGTACACCTTC.

This clonotype was picked up a small number of times. DNA of the CDR3: TGTGCCAGCAGCTTGGCCGGGCAGGGGAAGGGCGAGCAGTACTTC. Translation gives CASSLAGQGKGEQYF. V usage is TRBV5-4 and J usage is TRBJ2-7, with D maybe TRBD1 (6 bases). Germline CDR1 is SGHNT and CDR2 is YYREEE (reference sequence). This CDR3 contains 15 residues. The germline V and J ends were trimmed by 0 bases and 6 bases, with 16 bases remaining between them. Based on the CDR3 plus reference TRBV5-4 and TRBJ2-7, the full variable domain is ETGVTQSPTHLIKTRGQQVTLRCSSQSGHNTVSWYQQALGQGPQFIFQYYREEENGRGNFPPRFSGLQFPNYSSELNVNALELDDSALYLCASSLAGQGKGEQYFGPGTRLTVT.

This clonotype was seen ten or more times. The chain is built from TRBV4-3 and TRBJ2-1; D remains ambiguous. The CDR3 is 14 residues long. In germline, CDR1 is LGHNA, CDR2 YSLEER. V was clipped by 1 base and J by 9 bases, with 13 bases between them. The CDR3 sequence is CASSQGATVGEQFF. In nucleotides, the CDR3 is TGCGCCAGCAGCCAAGGGGCAACTGTGGGTGAGCAGTTCTTC.

This clonotype was observed a handful of times. The V gene is TRBV5-1, the J gene TRBJ2-7; the D gene is possibly TRBD1 (6 bases). Germline V gene sequence: CDR1 SGHRS, CDR2 YFSETQ. The CDR3 sequence is 15 residues long. Trimming left V 0 bases short and J 6 bases short, with 16 bases between. The DNA for the CDR3 is TGCGCCAGCAGCTTGGAGGTACAGGGTTCAAGCGAGCAGTACTTC. Its translation is CASSLEVQGSSEQYF. The entire variable domain, with the rest obtained from reference TRBV5-1 and TRBJ2-7, is as follows: KAGVTQTPRYLIKTRGQQVTLSCSPISGHRSVSWYQQTPGQGLQFLFEYFSETQRNKGNFPGRFSGRQFSNSRSEMNVSTLELGDSALYLCASSLEVQGSSEQYFGPGTRLTVT.

At least ten counts were recorded for this clonotype. An end of the junction differs from the germline gene, which may be a read error. V gene TRBV29-1 combines with J gene TRBJ2-3; D tentatively fits TRBD1 or TRBD2 (5 bases each). Germline loops: CDR1 SQVTM, CDR2 ANQGSEA. The CDR3 totals 12 residues. The CDR3 here is CSVEEGSDTQYF. Written as DNA, the CDR3 is TGCAGCGTCGAAGAGGGGTCAGATACGCAGTATTTT.

This clonotype was observed a few times. The rearrangement uses TRBV5-5 and TRBJ2-5; a possible D gene is TRBD2 (5 bases). Germline assignment: CDR1 SGHKS and CDR2 YYEKEE (reference sequence). This CDR3 comprises 15 residues. The V end was cut by 0 bases, the J end by 5 bases, with 14 bases between. This CDR3 is CASSLGIYGGETQYF. In DNA form, the CDR3 reads TGTGCCAGCAGCTTGGGCATATACGGCGGGGAGACCCAGTACTTC. Drawing the rest from reference TRBV5-5 and TRBJ2-5, the complete variable domain is DAGVTQSPTHLIKTRGQQVTLRCSPISGHKSVSWYQQVLGQGPQFIFQYYEKEERGRGNFPDRFSARQFPNYSSELNVNALLLGDSALYLCASSLGIYGGETQYFGPGTRLLVL.

This chain connects TRBV10-3 to TRBJ1-6; D perhaps matches TRBD1 (6 bases). V lost 6 bases, J lost 7 bases, and 19 bases lay in between. Germline CDR1 reads ENHRY; CDR2 reads SYGVKD. The CDR3 loop spans 16 amino acids. CDR3 sequence: CAISPGAAGENSPLHF. CDR3 sequence (DNA): TGTGCCATCAGCCCGGGAGCCGCAGGGGAAAATTCACCCCTCCACTTT.